A selection of T cell receptor beta chains follows, all from one sample in a study of CD8 T cells in Susac syndrome. MiXCR, run by TCRdb on the immunoSEQ multiplex PCR reads, gives a single entry per CDR3 protein. This table holds some 100,000 distinct CDR3 sequences, roughly 90% found once. Sequences were obtained from CD8+ T cells from PBMCs. The receptors here all came from a human donor in good health. The CDR3 runs from the conserved cysteine through the conserved F or W. D genes are given only for firm matches. Expanded clones get a size class; other rows say once, few or many, or leave the size out.

. TRBJ2-5 TRBV29-1 . CSVLSSVGETQYF TGCAGCGTCCTGTCGTCGGTGGGGGAGACCCAGTACTTC
. TRBJ1-1 TRBV13 . CASSPEQGNTEAFF TGTGCCAGCAGCCCGGAACAGGGGAACACTGAAGCTTTCTTT
. TRBJ2-1 TRBV9 TRBD2 CASSPSGGHPLEQFF TGTGCCAGCAGCCCTTCGGGAGGACACCCCCTTGAGCAGTTCTTC
. TRBJ2-7 TRBV27 . CASSLSPLSSYEQYF TGTGCCAGCAGTTTGTCCCCACTTAGCTCCTACGAGCAGTACTTC
. TRBJ2-4 TRBV20-1 TRBD2 CSAPVLAGGIAKNIQYF TGCAGTGCCCCCGTCTTAGCGGGGGGCATAGCCAAAAACATTCAGTACTTC
. TRBJ2-7 TRBV3-1 TRBD2 CASSLYTGTSGRAYEQYF TGTGCCAGCAGCCTATATACCGGGACTAGCGGGAGGGCTTACGAGCAGTACTTC
. TRBJ1-1 TRBV4-2 . CASSSELNTEAFF TGTGCCAGCAGCTCCGAATTGAACACTGAAGCTTTCTTT
. TRBJ2-3 TRBV29-1 . CSVGTDTQYF TGCAGCGTTGGGACAGATACGCAGTATTTT
. TRBJ2-2 TRBV24-1 . CATSDQGSDTGELFF TGTGCCACCAGTGACCAGGGATCAGACACCGGGGAGCTGTTTTTT
few TRBJ1-4 TRBV4-3 . CASSQDGSNEKLFF TGCGCCAGCAGCCAAGATGGCAGTAATGAGAAACTGTTTTTT
. TRBJ2-2 TRBV5-1 TRBD1 CASSSNGQENTGELFF TGCGCCAGCAGCTCGAACGGACAGGAAAACACCGGGGAGCTGTTTTTT
few TRBJ2-7 TRBV3-1 . CASSRAIGTYEQYF TGTGCCAGCAGCCGAGCGATAGGGACCTACGAGCAGTACTTC
. TRBJ1-1 TRBV4-3 . CASSQDQGSRTEAFF TGCGCCAGCAGCCAAGATCAGGGTTCGAGGACTGAAGCTTTCTTT
. TRBJ2-3 TRBV20-1 . CSARGGGPDTQYF TGCAGTGCTAGGGGCGGAGGACCAGATACGCAGTATTTT
. TRBJ2-7 TRBV29-1 . CSAQFTAYEQYF TGCAGCGCCCAATTTACGGCCTACGAGCAGTACTTC
. TRBJ2-7 TRBV11-2 . CASTTTPRESSYEQYF TGTGCCAGCACCACTACCCCCAGGGAATCCTCCTACGAGCAGTACTTC
. TRBJ2-2 TRBV5-5 . CASSTSTGELFF TGTGCCAGCTCAACTAGTACCGGGGAGCTGTTTTTT
. TRBJ2-1 TRBV29-1 . CSVAAFIGNEQFF TGCAGCGTTGCCGCATTCATAGGCAATGAGCAGTTCTTC
. TRBJ1-6 TRBV7-2 . CASSAASRTLHF TGTGCCAGCAGCGCCGCGTCTCGGACCCTCCACTTT
once TRBJ1-2 TRBV10-2 . CASNDQQGYGYTF TGCGCCAGCAATGACCAGCAAGGCTATGGCTACACCTTC
once TRBJ2-4 TRBV12-3/TRBV12-4 . CASSPARRGTSAKNIQYF TGTGCCAGCAGCCCGGCAAGAAGGGGCACAAGTGCCAAAAACATTCAGTACTTC
. TRBJ1-1 TRBV12-5 TRBD1 CASGLGTGANTEAFF TGTGCTAGTGGTTTGGGGACAGGGGCGAACACTGAAGCTTTCTTT
. TRBJ2-3 TRBV7-2 TRBD1 CASSATGNPSTDTQYF TGTGCCAGCAGCGCGACAGGGAATCCTAGCACAGATACGCAGTATTTT
once TRBJ2-3 TRBV19 . CASSIITHTDTQYF TGTGCCAGTAGTATTATTACTCACACAGATACGCAGTATTTT
. TRBJ1-1 TRBV30 TRBD1 CAWSVWGTVMNTEAFF TGTGCCTGGAGTGTATGGGGGACAGTGATGAACACTGAAGCTTTCTTT
few TRBJ2-7 TRBV7-2 . CASSLVHEQYF TGTGCCAGCAGCTTAGTCCACGAGCAGTACTTC
. TRBJ2-7 TRBV12-2 . CASRADGRTHEQYF TGTGCAAGTCGCGCCGACGGTAGGACCCACGAGCAGTACTTC
once TRBJ2-5 TRBV6-6 . CASSYHQETQYF TGTGCCAGCAGTTATCACCAAGAGACCCAGTACTTC
. TRBJ2-7 TRBV3-1 TRBD2 CASSQDRTSFYEQYF TGTGCCAGCAGCCAAGACCGGACTAGTTTTTACGAGCAGTACTTC
. TRBJ2-7 TRBV20-1 TRBD2 CSARDLTSGTLRDEQYF TGCAGTGCTAGAGACCTGACTAGCGGGACCTTACGGGACGAGCAGTACTTC
few TRBJ1-1 TRBV29-1 . CSVPPGRGVSTEAFF TGCAGCGTTCCCCCAGGGAGAGGGGTAAGCACTGAAGCTTTCTTT
. TRBJ2-7 TRBV11-2 . CASSLNGRKYF TGTGCCAGCAGCTTGAACGGCCGAAAGTACTTC